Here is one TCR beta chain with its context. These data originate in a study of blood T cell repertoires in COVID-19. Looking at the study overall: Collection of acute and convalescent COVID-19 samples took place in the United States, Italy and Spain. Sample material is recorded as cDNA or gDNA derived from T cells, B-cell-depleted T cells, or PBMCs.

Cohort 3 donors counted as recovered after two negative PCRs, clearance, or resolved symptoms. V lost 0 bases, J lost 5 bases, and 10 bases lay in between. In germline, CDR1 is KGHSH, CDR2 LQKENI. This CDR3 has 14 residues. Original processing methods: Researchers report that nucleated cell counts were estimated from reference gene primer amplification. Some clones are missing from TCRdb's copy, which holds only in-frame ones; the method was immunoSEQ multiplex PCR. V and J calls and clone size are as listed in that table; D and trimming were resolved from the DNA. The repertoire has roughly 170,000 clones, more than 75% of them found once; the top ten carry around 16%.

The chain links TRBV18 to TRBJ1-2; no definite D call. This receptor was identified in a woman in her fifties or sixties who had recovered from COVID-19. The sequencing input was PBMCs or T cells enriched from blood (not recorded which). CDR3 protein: CASSPPATEYGYTF. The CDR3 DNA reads TGTGCCAGCTCACCACCGGCGACTGAGTATGGCTACACCTTC.